One T cell receptor beta chain is described in this entry. The sample originates from a study of blood T cell repertoires in COVID-19. Overall study: Both acute and convalescent COVID-19 samples were obtained from the United States, Italy and Spain.

Authors' analysis steps: For nucleated cells, counts were estimated from reference gene primer amplification. The table came from immunoSEQ multiplex PCR; TCRdb's copy has only in-frame clones and leaves some out. V and J calls and clone size follow that table, whereas D and trimming were derived from the DNA. The data contain fewer than 200,000 clones, around two thirds of them seen just once; the ten biggest clones take up around 3%. This clonotype originated in a woman at least 80 years old with acute or convalescent COVID-19. Sequencing used peripheral blood.

The CDR3 DNA reads as TGTGCCAGCAGCCCCGTAGCGGGAGGGAAGGTAGATACGCAGTATTTT. Translating it yields CASSPVAGGKVDTQYF. V and J are TRBV7-8 and TRBJ2-3; 11 positions match TRBD2. Trimming took 5 bases from V and 5 from J; bases not matched to a gene: 9. The germline gives CDR1 SGHVS, CDR2 FQNEAQ. The CDR3 spans 16 residues.